The 20 T cell receptor beta chains below all came from one sample that was sequenced in a study of T cell repertoires in cytomegalovirus infection. Via MiXCR, TCRdb re-called the reads, giving one row per CDR3 protein. Altogether about 180,000 distinct CDR3 sequences are present, 14% being singletons, with the ten largest covering 25% to 30%. Sample: PBMCs. These receptors originate from a human donor in good health (CMV status not recorded). Some clones in this sample may be carry-over from other donors' samples.

There are many counts of this clonotype. The chain couples TRBV25-1 to TRBJ1-6, with D perhaps TRBD1 (6 bases). CDR3 length: 16 amino acids. Between the trimmed V and J ends, which lost 2 bases and 5 bases, there was a span of 13 bases. Germline-derived CDR1 and CDR2 are MGHDK and SYGVNS. CDR3 DNA: TGTGCCAGCAGTGAAACAGGGATGATGGATAATTCACCCCTCCACTTT. It translates to CASSETGMMDNSPLHF.

This sequence joins TRBV29-1 and TRBJ1-1; D call uncertain. CDR3 length: 13 residues. The V and J ends lost 6 bases and 0 bases respectively, with 11 bases between them. From germline, CDR1 is SQVTM and CDR2 ANQGSEA. CDR3 region: CSVRGEMNTEAFF. CDR3 sequence (DNA): TGCAGCGTCAGAGGTGAAATGAACACTGAAGCTTTCTTT.

This clonotype has ten or more counts. The J gene is TRBJ1-2, the V gene TRBV19; no clear D. Germline V gene lookup returns CDR1 LNHDA and CDR2 SQIVND (reference sequence). Trimming left V 4 bases short and J 0 bases short, with 9 bases between. The CDR3 loop spans 14 amino acids. The CDR3: CASSTQRTNYGYTF. The DNA for the CDR3 is TGTGCCAGTAGTACCCAGCGGACTAACTATGGCTACACCTTC.

This clonotype was counted at least ten times. The CDR3 region has the DNA TGTGCCAGCAGTCCCTCAGACAGAAATCAGCCCCAGCATTTT. Translating it yields CASSPSDRNQPQHF. This chain links TRBV6-6 with TRBJ1-5, with D perhaps matching TRBD1 (5 bases). Trimming left V 5 bases short and J 4 bases short, with 12 bases between. Looked up from germline, CDR1 is MNHNY and CDR2 is SVGAGI (reference sequence). The CDR3 extends over 14 amino acids.

This clonotype occurred many times. The chain carries TRBV7-3 and TRBJ2-7, with a tentative D call TRBD1 (7 bases). Germline CDR1 reads SGHTA; CDR2 reads FQGTGA. The CDR3 is 14 amino acids. Trimming stripped 5 bases from V and 0 bases from J, with 11 bases between. CDR3: CASSPRGDSYEQYF. CDR3 DNA sequence: TGTGCCAGCAGCCCCAGGGGGGACTCCTACGAGCAGTACTTC.

This clonotype was picked up a small number of times. The chain joins TRBV25-1 to TRBJ2-7, with a tentative D call TRBD1 (6 bases). Trimming left V 1 base short and J 4 bases short, with 11 bases between. This CDR3 comprises 14 residues. Per germline, CDR1 MGHDK and CDR2 SYGVNS. The CDR3 region is CASSESGAKYEQYF. The CDR3 DNA sequence: TGTGCCAGCAGTGAATCAGGGGCAAAGTACGAGCAGTACTTC.

This clonotype was seen repeatedly, ten times or more. The chain is built from TRBV11-2 and TRBJ2-3; 7 bases are shared with TRBD2. The germline V gene has CDR1 SGHAT and CDR2 FQNNGV. V gave up 1 base and J gave up 6 bases; unmatched junction bases: 16. CDR3 length equals 18 residues. The CDR3, as DNA: TGTGCCAGCAGCTTAGTAGCAGCGGGACGGAGATATTTGGATACGCAGTATTTT. This codes for CASSLVAAGRRYLDTQYF.

This clonotype was seen ten or more times. CDR3 sequence reads: CASSLIREPYEQYF. The CDR3 DNA follows: TGTGCCAGCAGCCTGATCAGGGAACCCTACGAGCAGTACTTC. The gene calls are TRBV2 and TRBJ2-7; D might be TRBD1 (5 bases). CDR3 size: 14 residues. Trimming cost V 6 bases and J 2 bases, with 14 bases left between them. Germline V gene sequence: CDR1 SNHLY, CDR2 FYNNEI.

The rearrangement links TRBV5-1 to TRBJ1-2, with a weak D call TRBD1 (6 bases). With 2 bases removed from V and 4 bases from J, the gap between germline ends came to 12 bases. The germline gives CDR1 SGHRS, CDR2 YFSETQ. This CDR3 spans 14 amino acids. CDR3 sequence (DNA): TGCGCCAGCAGCTTAGAAGACAGGATCTATGGCTACACCTTC. It specifies CASSLEDRIYGYTF.

This clonotype was recorded at least ten times. The chain combines TRBV7-6 with TRBJ2-3, with 10 bases lining up with TRBD2. From germline, CDR1 is SGHVS and CDR2 FNYEAQ. V lost 5 bases to trimming and J lost 4 bases; unmatched junction nucleotides: 12. The CDR3 covers 17 residues. The CDR3, as DNA: TGTGCCAGCAGCCCCCCCACCCAGCTAGCGGGAGCAGATACGCAGTATTTT. Protein sequence: CASSPPTQLAGADTQYF.

This clonotype has a count of ten or more. The chain uses TRBV7-2 and TRBJ2-3; TRBD2 matches 7 bases. There are 16 residues in the CDR3. Germline V gene data show CDR1 as SGHTA and CDR2 as FQGNSA. J lost 4 bases, V lost 2 bases, and 9 bases had no gene match. CDR3 protein: CASSLSVGGRADTQYF. The CDR3 nucleotides read TGTGCCAGCAGCTTATCGGTCGGAGGGAGGGCAGATACGCAGTATTTT.

At least ten counts were recorded for this clonotype. The chain combines TRBV7-9 with TRBJ2-7; 14 bases fit TRBD2. Per the germline V gene, CDR1 is SEHNR and CDR2 is FQNEAQ (reference sequence). The CDR3 extends over 15 amino acids. Trimming took 5 bases from V and 6 from J; bases not matched to a gene: 6. CDR3 in DNA: TGTGCCAGCAGCGGTGGACTAGCGGGAGGTGTCGAGCAGTACTTC. This encodes CASSGGLAGGVEQYF.

This clonotype came up many times. This chain joins TRBV11-2 and TRBJ1-2, with D perhaps TRBD1 (5 bases). Trimming removed 4 bases from V and 5 bases from J, with 14 bases in between. Per the germline V gene, CDR1 is SGHAT and CDR2 is FQNNGV. The CDR3 extends over 14 amino acids. The CDR3 region is CASSSGVGAYGYTF. The CDR3 DNA is TGTGCCAGCAGCTCTGGGGTCGGGGCATATGGCTACACCTTC.

The chain couples TRBV6-5 to TRBJ2-5, with D possibly being TRBD2 (6 bases). The germline V gene encodes CDR1 MNHEY and CDR2 SVGAGI. Trimming shortened V by 1 base and J by 0 bases, and 18 bases separated the two germline ends. This CDR3 is built from 18 residues. DNA of the CDR3: TGTGCCAGCAGTTACTGGGCTAGCGAGGGACCAGACCAAGAGACCCAGTACTTC. It codes for CASSYWASEGPDQETQYF.

Of note for this clonotype: An end of the junction does not agree with germline; a read error may underlie this. J is TRBJ2-6 and V is TRBV2, with TRBD2 matching over 11 bases. Germline CDR1 SNHLY, CDR2 FYNNEI. CDR3 length: 17 amino acids. The CDR3 DNA sequence: TGTGCCAGCAGTGGACTAGCGGGGCCGACTGGGGCCAACGTCCTGAATTTC. It yields the protein CASSGLAGPTGANVLNF.

This clonotype was detected a few times. J is TRBJ1-1 and V is TRBV5-5, with 7 bases lining up with TRBD1. The V segment lost 6 bases and the J segment 5 bases; nucleotides outside the gene matches: 7. The CDR3 runs to 13 residues. Germline loops: CDR1 SGHKS, CDR2 YYEKEE (reference sequence). Here the CDR3 reads CASNVGGRTEAFF. DNA of the CDR3: TGTGCCAGCAACGTAGGGGGCAGAACTGAAGCTTTCTTT.

This clonotype was found many times. The chain is built from TRBV7-2 and TRBJ2-4, with D possibly TRBD1 on 5 matching bases. The CDR3 has 14 amino acids. The V and J ends lost 7 bases and 3 bases respectively, with 13 bases between them. Germline CDR1 and CDR2: SGHTA and FQGNSA. CDR3 DNA: TGTGCCAGCAATTACCAAGGGGACAAAAACATTCAGTACTTC. Encoded protein: CASNYQGDKNIQYF.

This clonotype was seen repeatedly, ten times or more. The chain uses TRBV7-2 and TRBJ2-5; the D gene is possibly TRBD2 (6 bases). Trimming cost V 5 bases and J 5 bases, with 18 bases left between them. This CDR3 is built from 15 residues. CDR1 and CDR2 (germline): SGHTA, FQGNSA. In nucleotides, the CDR3 is TGTGCCAGCAGCCATCGGACGCGGGGTAGGGAGACCCAGTACTTC. Translated, it gives CASSHRTRGRETQYF.

The rearrangement links TRBV29-1 to TRBJ2-7; no definite D call. The length of the CDR3 is 16 residues. Trimming removed 0 bases at V and 0 bases at J, with 15 bases between. Germline V gene sequence: CDR1 SQVTM, CDR2 ANQGSEA. Written as DNA, the CDR3 is TGCAGCGTTGAAGATCGTGGGGAAATAAGCTCCTACGAGCAGTACTTC. Translation: CSVEDRGEISSYEQYF.

V gene TRBV23-1 combines with J gene TRBJ2-7; the D gene is possibly TRBD1 (5 bases). TRBV23-1 is known as an ORF, though its function is uncertain. The V gene lost 4 bases and the J gene lost 6 bases, with 19 bases spanning the gap. The CDR3 length is 15 residues. The CDR3 DNA reads as TGCGCCAGCAGTCGGGGCGACAGAAATCGTTGCGAGCAGTACTTC. Its translation: CASSRGDRNRCEQYF.